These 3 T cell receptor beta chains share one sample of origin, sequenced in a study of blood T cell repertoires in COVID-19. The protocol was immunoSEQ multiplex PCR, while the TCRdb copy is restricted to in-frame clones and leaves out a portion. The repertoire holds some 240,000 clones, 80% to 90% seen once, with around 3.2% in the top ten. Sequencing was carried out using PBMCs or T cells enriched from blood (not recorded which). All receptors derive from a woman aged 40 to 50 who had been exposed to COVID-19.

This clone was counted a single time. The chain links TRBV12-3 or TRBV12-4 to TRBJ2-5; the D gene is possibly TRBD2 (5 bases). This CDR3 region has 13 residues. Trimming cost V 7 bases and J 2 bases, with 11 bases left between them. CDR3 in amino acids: CASTRGQQETQYF. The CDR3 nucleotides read TGTGCCAGCACTCGCGGGCAGCAAGAGACCCAGTACTTC.

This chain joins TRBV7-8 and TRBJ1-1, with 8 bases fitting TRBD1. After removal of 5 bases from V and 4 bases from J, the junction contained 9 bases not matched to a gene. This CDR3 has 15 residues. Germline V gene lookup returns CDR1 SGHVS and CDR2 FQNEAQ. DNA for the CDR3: TGTGCCAGCAGCCCAAGGACAGGGCCGTTCACTGAAGCTTTCTTT. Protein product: CASSPRTGPFTEAFF.

CDR3: CATGLGGSGELFF. The CDR3 DNA sequence: TGTGCCACGGGGCTAGGGGGTTCCGGGGAGCTGTTTTTT. The V and J genes are TRBV7-3 and TRBJ2-2; D possibly corresponds to TRBD1 (6 bases). V was clipped by 10 bases and J by 6 bases, with 15 bases between them. There are 13 residues in the CDR3. CDR1 is SGHTA, CDR2 FQGTGA, per germline. Full variable domain (remainder filled in from reference TRBV7-3 and TRBJ2-2): GAGVSQTPSNKVTEKGKYVELRCDPISGHTALYWYRQSLGQGPEFLIYFQGTGAADDSGLPNDRFFAVRPEGSVSTLKIQRTERGDSAVYLCATGLGGSGELFFGEGSRLTVL.